This is a list of T cell receptor beta chains from one sample in a study of blood T cell repertoires in COVID-19. The assay was immunoSEQ multiplex PCR, and TCRdb's table has in-frame clones only and misses some. This sample has about 350,000 clones, with 88% found just once. Sample: PBMCs or T cells enriched from blood (not recorded which). These receptors were taken from a woman under 40 who had been exposed to COVID-19. The CDR3 runs from the conserved cysteine through the conserved F or W. A D gene is named only where the DNA matches it firmly. Size is omitted from some rows. Given values are once, few, many or a class for expanded clones.

v_gene,j_gene,abundance,d_gene,CDR3aa,CDR3nt
TRBV29-1,TRBJ2-1,few,TRBD2,CSVYTGTSVVQFF,TGCAGCGTGTACACCGGGACTAGCGTCGTGCAGTTCTTC
TRBV2,TRBJ2-7,-,-,CASLLVSYEQYF,TGTGCCAGCTTACTAGTCTCCTACGAGCAGTACTTC
TRBV2,TRBJ2-3,-,TRBD2,CATTTSGPSTDTQYF,TGTGCCACCACGACTAGCGGGCCCAGCACAGATACGCAGTATTTT
TRBV7-7,TRBJ2-3,-,TRBD1,CASSRGQGPPDTQYF,TGTGCCAGCAGCCGTGGACAGGGCCCACCAGATACGCAGTATTTT
TRBV3-1/TRBV3-2,TRBJ2-3,-,TRBD2,CASSHGTSGTDTQYF,TGTGCCAGCAGCCATGGGACTAGCGGGACGGATACGCAGTATTTT
TRBV12-5,TRBJ1-5,-,-,CASGLGGYSNQPQHF,TGTGCTAGTGGTTTGGGCGGATATAGCAATCAGCCCCAGCATTTT
TRBV11-2,TRBJ2-7,-,-,CASSLVGGTYEQYF,TGTGCCAGCAGCTTAGTCGGCGGAACCTACGAGCAGTACTTC
TRBV4-1,TRBJ2-7,-,TRBD1,CASSQGDSLGEQYF,TGCGCCAGCAGCCAAGGGGACAGCCTGGGCGAGCAGTACTTC
TRBV19,TRBJ2-2,-,TRBD2,CASSTSGGAGELFF,TGTGCCAGTAGTACTTCGGGGGGGGCCGGGGAGCTGTTTTTT
TRBV19,TRBJ2-7,-,TRBD2,CASSTYVSSGSPYEQYF,TGTGCCAGTAGTACATATGTGTCTAGCGGGAGCCCCTACGAGCAGTACTTC
TRBV5-1,TRBJ2-3,-,TRBD2,CASSLTSGSRTDTQYF,TGCGCCAGCAGCTTGACTAGCGGGAGCCGCACAGATACGCAGTATTTT
TRBV29-1,TRBJ2-3,-,-,CSVGAYGSLADTQYF,TGCAGCGTCGGGGCCTACGGGAGTTTGGCAGATACGCAGTATTTT
TRBV19,TRBJ2-4,-,TRBD1,CASRTGTGGQNIQYF,TGTGCCAGTAGGACCGGGACAGGGGGCCAAAACATTCAGTACTTC
TRBV6-2/TRBV6-3,TRBJ2-1,-,TRBD2,CASSWTSGGYNEQFF,TGTGCCAGCAGTTGGACTAGCGGTGGCTACAATGAGCAGTTCTTC
TRBV28,TRBJ1-2,once,-,CASSFAGLYGYTF,TGTGCCAGCAGTTTTGCAGGGCTCTATGGCTACACCTTC